This T cell receptor beta chain was retrieved from a study of blood T cell repertoires in COVID-19. Losses at the gene ends were 0 bases for V and 3 bases for J; bases not matched to a gene: 8. CDR3 length equals 18 residues. Looked up from germline, CDR1 is SGHRS and CDR2 is YFSETQ. Sequenced by immunoSEQ multiplex PCR; TCRdb stores in-frame clones only, minus some. Here the sample spans under 300,000 clones, 80% to 90% being singletons. This clonotype originated in a woman in her 70s with acute or convalescent COVID-19. What was sequenced was peripheral blood. The rearrangement joins TRBV5-1 to TRBJ2-1, with 11 positions matching TRBD2. Here the CDR3 reads CASSLDGSGGAFYNEQFF. DNA of the CDR3: TGCGCCAGCAGCTTGGATGGTAGCGGGGGGGCTTTCTACAATGAGCAGTTCTTC.